What follows are 29 T cell receptor beta chains derived from one specimen sequenced in a study of CD8 T cells in Susac syndrome. Reverse transcription of roughly 0.5 to 1 ug RNA used random hexamers. Via MiXCR, TCRdb re-called the immunoSEQ multiplex PCR reads, giving one row per CDR3 protein. Among 200,000 to 300,000 distinct CDR3 sequences listed, 90% to 96% were seen once. The sequenced sample consisted of CD4+ T cells from PBMCs. The receptor source for this set is a human donor with Susac syndrome.

This clonotype has just one count. The rearrangement uses TRBV7-2 and TRBJ2-1; 11 positions match TRBD2. This CDR3 is built from 14 residues. The germline CDR1 and CDR2 sequences are SGHTA and FQGNSA. J lost 5 bases, V lost 8 bases, and 5 bases had no gene match. The CDR3 DNA reads as TGTGCCAGCGGCGGGACTAGCGGAAACAATGAGCAGTTCTTC. Translated, it gives CASGGTSGNNEQFF.

This clonotype appeared once. V is TRBV7-9 and J is TRBJ2-3; TRBD2 agrees at 11 bases. V lost 0 bases, J lost 5 bases, and 7 bases stayed unmatched. There are 17 residues in the CDR3. Per the germline V gene, CDR1 is SEHNR and CDR2 is FQNEAQ (reference sequence). CDR3 amino acids: CASSLARGGLAGDTQYF. The CDR3 nucleotides read TGTGCCAGCAGCTTAGCTAGGGGAGGACTAGCGGGAGATACGCAGTATTTT.

The genes are TRBV6-5 and TRBJ2-2; maybe TRBD1 (6 bases). The germline V gene encodes CDR1 MNHEY and CDR2 SVGAGI. CDR3 size: 14 residues. V was trimmed by 7 bases and J by 2 bases, leaving 11 bases between them. The CDR3 loop is CASTTGFNTGELFF. Here the CDR3 DNA reads TGTGCCAGCACGACAGGCTTTAACACCGGGGAGCTGTTTTTT.

The sample holds one count of this clonotype. V gene TRBV29-1 combines with J gene TRBJ1-5; D ambiguous. Per germline, CDR1 SQVTM and CDR2 ANQGSEA. Trimming shortened V by 2 bases and J by 5 bases, and 7 bases separated the two germline ends. The CDR3 loop spans 12 amino acids. CDR3 in DNA: TGCAGCGTTGAATCGGGAGATCAGCCCCAGCATTTT. Amino acids: CSVESGDQPQHF.

The V and J genes are TRBV25-1 and TRBJ1-5, with 10 bases identical to TRBD1. Germline CDR1 reads MGHDK; CDR2 reads SYGVNS. The CDR3 totals 16 residues. V was clipped by 1 base and J by 2 bases; unmatched bases: 2. CDR3 protein: CASSESGTGGNQPQHF. In DNA, the CDR3 is TGTGCCAGCAGTGAATCGGGGACAGGGGGCAATCAGCCCCAGCATTTT.

The rearrangement links TRBV27 to TRBJ2-5, with TRBD1 matching 10 bases. V lost 6 bases and J lost 5; bases outside the gene matches: 12. Germline CDR1 MNHEY, CDR2 SMNVEV (reference sequence). There are 16 residues in the CDR3. DNA of the CDR3: TGTGCCAGCAGAGAACCGGGACAGGGGCCGGGGGAGACCCAGTACTTC. Its translation is CASREPGQGPGETQYF.

The chain uses TRBV15 and TRBJ1-2; TRBD1 might be the D (6 bases). The CDR3 length is 18 residues. V shed 0 bases and J shed 4 bases, with 21 bases lying between them. CDR1 is LNHNV and CDR2 is YYDKDF in the germline V gene (reference sequence). CDR3 coding DNA: TGTGCCACCAGCAGAGATCCGGGGCACAGGGCCCGGGTCTATGGCTACACCTTC. Residues: CATSRDPGHRARVYGYTF.

The CDR3 loop reads CASSPSAGGRGNEQFF. In DNA form, the CDR3 reads TGTGCCAGCTCCCCGTCGGCGGGCGGGAGAGGGAATGAGCAGTTCTTC. The chain couples TRBV6-1 to TRBJ2-1, with 7 bases identical to TRBD2. This CDR3 spans 16 amino acids. The junction had 17 bases not matched to a gene; V was cut back by 8 bases and J by 7 bases. Germline CDR1 MNHNS, CDR2 SASEGT.

The rearrangement joins TRBV20-1 to TRBJ1-3; no firm D call. The CDR3 length is 15 residues. Trimming left V 0 bases short and J 0 bases short, with 9 bases between. Germline CDR1 is DFQATT and CDR2 is SNEGSKA (reference sequence). Written as DNA, the CDR3 is TGCAGTGCTAGAGATCCCAGGTCCTCTGGAAACACCATATATTTT. This gives the protein CSARDPRSSGNTIYF.

This chain links TRBV20-1 with TRBJ2-1, with a weak D call TRBD2 (5 bases). The germline V gene encodes CDR1 DFQATT and CDR2 SNEGSKA (reference sequence). Trimming cost V 7 bases and J 6 bases, with 13 bases left between them. This CDR3 comprises 12 residues. The chain's CDR3 is CSGSLVGNEQFF. The CDR3 DNA reads TGCAGTGGGTCACTAGTAGGCAATGAGCAGTTCTTC.

V gene TRBV4-1 combines with J gene TRBJ2-7; TRBD2 might be the D (6 bases). Germline V CDR1 and CDR2: MGHRA, YSYEKL. V gave up 1 base and J gave up 2 bases, with 24 bases separating them. The CDR3 extends over 19 amino acids. CDR3 in amino acids: CASSQGMGVRRGGTYEQYF. CDR3 in DNA: TGCGCCAGCAGCCAAGGAATGGGGGTACGGCGGGGCGGAACCTACGAGCAGTACTTC.

The chain is built from TRBV3-1 and TRBJ2-4; 9 bases agree with TRBD2. The V gene's germline CDR1 is LGHDT and CDR2 YNNKEL (reference sequence). The CDR3 spans 20 residues. J gave up 8 bases and V 0 bases, and 20 bases lay outside the gene matches. The CDR3 sequence is CASSQDLGLALGTRRDIQYF. CDR3 DNA: TGTGCCAGCAGCCAAGATCTGGGACTAGCTTTGGGCACACGTAGGGACATTCAGTACTTC. The full variable domain, with the rest looked up from reference TRBV3-1 and TRBJ2-4, is DTAVSQTPKYLVTQMGNDKSIKCEQNLGHDTMYWYKQDSKKFLKIMFSYNNKELIINETVPNRFSPKSPDKAHLNLHINSLELGDSAVYFCASSQDLGLALGTRRDIQYFGAGTRLSVL.

The V gene is TRBV12-3 or TRBV12-4, the J gene TRBJ2-7; D remains ambiguous. The CDR3 is 11 residues long. V was pared by 3 bases and J by 6 bases, with 6 bases between. CDR3 region: CASSLITEQYF. CDR3 sequence (DNA): TGTGCCAGCAGTTTGATCACCGAGCAGTACTTC.

This clonotype has only a few counts. This chain links TRBV28 with TRBJ1-1; unclear D gene. The CDR3 is made up of 13 amino acids. The ends were cut back, 4 bases at V and 0 bases at J, with 6 bases in the middle. Germline V gives CDR1 MDHEN, CDR2 SYDVKM. The DNA of the CDR3 is TGTGCCAGCAGTTCGACGGTGAACACTGAAGCTTTCTTT. Encoded protein: CASSSTVNTEAFF.

The chain is built from TRBV12-5 and TRBJ2-1, with TRBD2 matching over 11 bases. The CDR3 has 14 amino acids. Trimming took 6 bases from V and 8 from J; bases not matched to a gene: 6. Germline loops: CDR1 LGHNT, CDR2 FRNRAP. For the CDR3, the DNA is TGTGCTAGTGGCATAACTAGCGGGAGCGATGAGCAGTTCTTC. Encoded protein: CASGITSGSDEQFF.

The V gene is TRBV4-1, the J gene TRBJ2-7; no clear D gene. The CDR3 loop spans 12 amino acids. V shed 4 bases and J shed 7 bases, with 11 bases lying between them. Per germline, CDR1 MGHRA and CDR2 YSYEKL. The CDR3 DNA sequence: TGCGCCAGCAGCCCCTTCGGGTGGGAGCAGTACTTC. Translation gives CASSPFGWEQYF.

The chain recombines TRBV30 with TRBJ1-5, with TRBD1 matching 9 bases. The CDR3 is made up of 14 amino acids. V lost 5 bases and J lost 2; bases outside the gene matches: 4. Germline loops: CDR1 GTSNPN, CDR2 SVGIG (reference sequence). Here the CDR3 reads CAWDRTGGNQPQHF. CDR3 DNA sequence: TGTGCCTGGGACCGGACAGGGGGCAATCAGCCCCAGCATTTT.

The CDR3 reads CASSLLAGEYYEQFF. The CDR3 DNA follows: TGTGCCAGCAGCCTACTGGCAGGGGAATATTATGAGCAGTTCTTC. The chain recombines TRBV7-9 with TRBJ2-1; perhaps TRBD1 as D (6 bases). Per germline, CDR1 SEHNR and CDR2 FQNEAQ (reference sequence). CDR3 length: 15 amino acids. Trimming removed 5 bases from V and 8 bases from J, with 19 bases in between.

The chain couples TRBV11-3 to TRBJ1-2; tentatively, D is TRBD1 (6 bases). Looked up from germline, CDR1 is SGHNT and CDR2 is YENEEA. The CDR3 extends over 15 amino acids. Trimming left V 0 bases short and J 2 bases short, with 10 bases between. The CDR3 region has the DNA TGTGCCAGCAGCTTAGATGGTACAGGGAACTATGGCTACACCTTC. Its protein product is CASSLDGTGNYGYTF.

The chain has TRBV27 and TRBJ1-5, with D possibly TRBD1 on 6 matching bases. Trimming stripped 4 bases from V and 9 bases from J, with 16 bases between. Looked up from germline, CDR1 is MNHEY and CDR2 is SMNVEV (reference sequence). This CDR3 has 14 amino acids. The chain's CDR3 is CASSSATGFAPQHF. The CDR3 nucleotides read TGTGCCAGCAGTTCAGCCACAGGGTTCGCGCCCCAGCATTTT.

The chain has TRBV12-3 or TRBV12-4 and TRBJ2-7; D assignment may be TRBD1 or TRBD2 (5 bases each). V was shortened by 7 bases and J by 2 bases, with 15 bases between the two germline ends. This CDR3 has 14 amino acids. CDR3 amino acids: CASNPNGTPYEQYF. The CDR3 coding sequence is TGTGCCAGCAACCCCAACGGGACCCCCTACGAGCAGTACTTC.

The rearrangement uses TRBV4-1 and TRBJ1-2; TRBD1 matches at 8 bases. CDR1 is MGHRA and CDR2 is YSYEKL in the germline V gene. V was clipped by 1 base and J by 5 bases; unmatched bases: 6. This CDR3 is 15 amino acids long. CDR3 residues: CASSQAAGGAYGYTF. CDR3 sequence (DNA): TGCGCCAGCAGCCAAGCCGCAGGGGGCGCGTATGGCTACACCTTC.

This clonotype was picked up one time. At one end the junction does not follow the germline gene, possibly because of a read error. The rearrangement joins TRBV29-1 to TRBJ2-1, with TRBD2 identical over 12 bases. Germline V lookup: CDR1 SQVTM, CDR2 ANQGSEA. The CDR3 totals 14 residues. Here the CDR3 reads CSVEGLAGGYEQFF. The CDR3 nucleotides read TGCAGCGTGGAAGGGCTAGCGGGAGGGTATGAGCAGTTCTTC.

This clonotype was counted a single time. The rearrangement links TRBV4-1 to TRBJ2-6, with TRBD1 matching 11 bases. Germline values: CDR1 MGHRA, CDR2 YSYEKL. Trimming cost V 9 bases and J 1 base; bases outside gene matches: 8. The CDR3 runs 17 residues. The CDR3 spells CARVPGQGVSGANVLTF. The DNA of the CDR3 is TGCGCCAGGGTGCCGGGACAGGGGGTATCTGGGGCCAACGTCCTGACTTTC.

The gene calls are TRBV10-3 and TRBJ2-2, with a possible D match to TRBD2 (6 bases). The CDR3 runs 16 residues. Germline assignment: CDR1 ENHRY and CDR2 SYGVKD. The V and J ends lost 0 bases and 2 bases respectively, with 10 bases between them. CDR3 DNA sequence: TGTGCCATCAGTGAGTCGCCGGGGGTTAACACCGGGGAGCTGTTTTTT. It translates to CAISESPGVNTGELFF.

This clonotype was counted once. The J gene is TRBJ1-1, the V gene TRBV29-1; D uncertain. The germline V gene encodes CDR1 SQVTM and CDR2 ANQGSEA. The CDR3 runs to 11 residues. Trimming removed 4 bases from V and 2 bases from J, with 5 bases in between. CDR3 nucleotides: TGCAGCGTTGGAATTAACACTGAAGCTTTCTTT. Protein: CSVGINTEAFF.

The rearrangement joins TRBV23-1 to TRBJ2-3; D remains unclear. TRBV23-1 is designated an ORF whose function remains uncertain. The CDR3 has 12 amino acids. V lost 5 bases, J lost 6 bases, and 9 bases lay in between. The CDR3 is CASSSRKDTQYF. The DNA for the CDR3 is TGCGCCAGCAGTTCGAGAAAGGATACGCAGTATTTT.

This chain connects TRBV28 to TRBJ2-7; maybe TRBD2 (7 bases). The CDR3 runs to 15 residues. The V end lost 5 bases, the J end lost 3 bases, and 17 bases lay between the germline ends. Germline lookup yields CDR1 MDHEN and CDR2 SYDVKM. The CDR3 bases are TGTGCCAGCAGTCCTGGTTGGGGGGGCCGCTACGAGCAGTACTTC. Residues: CASSPGWGGRYEQYF.

The chain employs TRBV19 and TRBJ1-4; D might be TRBD1 (5 bases). Germline assignment: CDR1 LNHDA and CDR2 SQIVND (reference sequence). This CDR3 has 14 amino acids. Trimming removed 7 bases from V and 6 bases from J, with 15 bases in between. For the CDR3, the DNA is TGTGCCAGTACCTCGGGACCGGGTTATGAAAAACTGTTTTTT. Its protein product is CASTSGPGYEKLFF. Based on the CDR3 plus reference TRBV19 and TRBJ1-4, the full variable domain is DGGITQSPKYLFRKEGQNVTLSCEQNLNHDAMYWYRQDPGQGLRLIYYSQIVNDFQKGDIAEGYSVSREKKESFPLTVTSAQKNPTAFYLCASTSGPGYEKLFFGSGTQLSVL.